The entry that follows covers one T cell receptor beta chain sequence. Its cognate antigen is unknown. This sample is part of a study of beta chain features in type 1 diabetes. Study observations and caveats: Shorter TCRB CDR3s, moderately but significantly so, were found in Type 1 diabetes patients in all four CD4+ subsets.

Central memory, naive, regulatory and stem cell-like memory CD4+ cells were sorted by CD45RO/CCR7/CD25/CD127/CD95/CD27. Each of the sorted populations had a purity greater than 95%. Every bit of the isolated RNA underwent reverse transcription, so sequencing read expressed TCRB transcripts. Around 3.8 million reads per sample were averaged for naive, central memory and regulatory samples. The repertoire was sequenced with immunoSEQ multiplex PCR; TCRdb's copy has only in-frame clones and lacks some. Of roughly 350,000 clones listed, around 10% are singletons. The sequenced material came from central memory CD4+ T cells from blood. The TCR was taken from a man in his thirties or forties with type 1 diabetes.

The CDR3 nucleotides are TGTGCCAGCACCTCGCCCGGGGAGCTGTTTTTT. Encoded protein: CASTSPGELFF. The V and J genes are TRBV10-3 and TRBJ2-2; no clear D gene. V lost 10 bases and J lost 6, with 9 bases in between. This CDR3 has 11 amino acids. The germline V gene has CDR1 ENHRY and CDR2 SYGVKD.